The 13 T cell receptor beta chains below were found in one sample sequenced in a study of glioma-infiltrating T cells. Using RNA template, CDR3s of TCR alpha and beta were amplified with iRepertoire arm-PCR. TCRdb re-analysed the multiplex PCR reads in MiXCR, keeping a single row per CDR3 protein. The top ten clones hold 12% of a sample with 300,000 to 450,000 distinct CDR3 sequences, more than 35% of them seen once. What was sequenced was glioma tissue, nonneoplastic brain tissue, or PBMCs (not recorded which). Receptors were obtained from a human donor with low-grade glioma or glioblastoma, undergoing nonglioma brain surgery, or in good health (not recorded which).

The CDR3: CASSPGVGELFF. CDR3 DNA: TGTGCCAGCAGTCCAGGGGTCGGGGAGCTGTTTTTT. This chain uses TRBV6-4 with TRBJ2-2, with a tentative D call TRBD1 (6 bases). The V end was cut by 5 bases, the J end by 7 bases, with 8 bases between. Germline loops: CDR1 MRHNA, CDR2 SNTAGT. The CDR3 sequence is 12 residues long.

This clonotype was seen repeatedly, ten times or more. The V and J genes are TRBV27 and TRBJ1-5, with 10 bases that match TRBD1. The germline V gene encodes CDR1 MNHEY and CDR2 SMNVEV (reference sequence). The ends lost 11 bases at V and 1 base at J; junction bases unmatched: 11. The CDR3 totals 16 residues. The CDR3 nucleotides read TGTGCCTCCCGGGACAGGGGACGGGAGAGCAATCAGCCCCAGCATTTT. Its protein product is CASRDRGRESNQPQHF.

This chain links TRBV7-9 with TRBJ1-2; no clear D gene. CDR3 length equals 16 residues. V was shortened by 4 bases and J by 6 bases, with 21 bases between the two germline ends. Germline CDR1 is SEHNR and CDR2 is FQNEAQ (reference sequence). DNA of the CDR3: TGTGCCAGCAGCTCCGCGACCGCTCTCTGGAGGGATGGCTACACCTTC. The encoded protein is CASSSATALWRDGYTF.

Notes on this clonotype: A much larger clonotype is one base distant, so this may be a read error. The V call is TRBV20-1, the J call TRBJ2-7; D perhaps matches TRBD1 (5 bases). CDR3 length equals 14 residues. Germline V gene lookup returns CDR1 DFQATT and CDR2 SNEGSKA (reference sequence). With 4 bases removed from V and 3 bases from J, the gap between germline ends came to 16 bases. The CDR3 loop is CSAKTPDRGYEQYF. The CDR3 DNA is TGCAGTGCTAAAACGCCCGACAGAGGCTACGAGCAGTACTTC.

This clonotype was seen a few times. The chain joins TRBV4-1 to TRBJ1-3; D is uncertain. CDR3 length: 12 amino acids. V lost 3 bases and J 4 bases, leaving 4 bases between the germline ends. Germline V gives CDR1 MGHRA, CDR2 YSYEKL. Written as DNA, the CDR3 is TGCGCCAGCAGCCAGGTCGGAAACACCATATATTTT. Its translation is CASSQVGNTIYF.

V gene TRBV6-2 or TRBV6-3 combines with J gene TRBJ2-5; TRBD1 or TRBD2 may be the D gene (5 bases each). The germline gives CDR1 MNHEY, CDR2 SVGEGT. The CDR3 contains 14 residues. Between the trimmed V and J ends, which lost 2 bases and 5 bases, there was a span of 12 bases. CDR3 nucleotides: TGTGCCAGCAGTTACGGGACGATCCAGGAGACCCAGTACTTC. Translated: CASSYGTIQETQYF.

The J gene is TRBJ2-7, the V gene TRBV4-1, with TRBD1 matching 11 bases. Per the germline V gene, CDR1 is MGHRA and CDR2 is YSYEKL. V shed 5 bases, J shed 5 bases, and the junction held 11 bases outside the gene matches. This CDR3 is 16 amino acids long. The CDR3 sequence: CASSSQGRTGGNEQYF. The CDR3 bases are TGCGCCAGCAGCTCCCAGGGGAGGACAGGGGGCAACGAGCAGTACTTC.

The CDR3 DNA is TGCAGTGCTAGAGCAGGGAAGAACACTGAAGCTTTCTTT. It encodes CSARAGKNTEAFF. This chain joins TRBV20-1 and TRBJ1-1; D may be TRBD1 (5 bases). CDR1 is DFQATT and CDR2 is SNEGSKA in the germline V gene (reference sequence). Trimming left V 1 base short and J 1 base short, with 7 bases between. CDR3 length: 13 amino acids.

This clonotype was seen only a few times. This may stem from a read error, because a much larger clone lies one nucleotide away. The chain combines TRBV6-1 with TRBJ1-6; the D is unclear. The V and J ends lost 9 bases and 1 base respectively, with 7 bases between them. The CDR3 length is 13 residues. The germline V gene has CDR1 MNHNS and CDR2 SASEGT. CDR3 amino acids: CASRSSYNSPLHF. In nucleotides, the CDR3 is TGTGCCAGTAGGAGTTCCTATAATTCACCCCTCCACTTT.

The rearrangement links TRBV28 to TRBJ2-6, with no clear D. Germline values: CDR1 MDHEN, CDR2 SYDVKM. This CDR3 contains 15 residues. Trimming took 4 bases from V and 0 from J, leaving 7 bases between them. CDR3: CASSSHSSGANVLTF. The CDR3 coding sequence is TGTGCCAGCAGTTCACACAGCTCTGGGGCCAACGTCCTGACTTTC. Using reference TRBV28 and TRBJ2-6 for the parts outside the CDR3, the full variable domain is DVKVTQSSRYLVKRTGEKVFLECVQDMDHENMFWYRQDPGLGLRLIYFSYDVKMKEKGDIPEGYSVSREKKERFSLILESASTNQTSMYLCASSSHSSGANVLTFGAGSRLTVL.

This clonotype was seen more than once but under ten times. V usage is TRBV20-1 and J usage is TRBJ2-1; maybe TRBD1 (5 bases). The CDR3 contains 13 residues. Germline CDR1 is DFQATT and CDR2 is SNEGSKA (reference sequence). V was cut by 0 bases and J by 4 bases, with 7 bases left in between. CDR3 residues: CSARDAGYNEQFF. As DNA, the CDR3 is TGCAGTGCTAGAGATGCAGGGTACAATGAGCAGTTCTTC.

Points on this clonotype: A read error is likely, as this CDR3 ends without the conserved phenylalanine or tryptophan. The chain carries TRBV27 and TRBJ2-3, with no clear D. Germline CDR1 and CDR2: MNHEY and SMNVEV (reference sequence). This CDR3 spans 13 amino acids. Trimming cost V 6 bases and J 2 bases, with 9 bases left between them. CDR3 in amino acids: CASSPIFTDTQYL. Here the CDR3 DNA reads TGTGCCAGCAGCCCTATCTTCACAGATACGCAGTATCTT.

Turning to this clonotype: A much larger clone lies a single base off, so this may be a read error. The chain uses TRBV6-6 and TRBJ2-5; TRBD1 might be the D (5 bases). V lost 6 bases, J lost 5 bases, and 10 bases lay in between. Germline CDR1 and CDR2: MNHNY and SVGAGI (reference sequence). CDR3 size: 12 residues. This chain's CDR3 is CASSLKGETQYF. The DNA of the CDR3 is TGTGCCAGCAGCCTCAAGGGGGAGACCCAGTACTTC.